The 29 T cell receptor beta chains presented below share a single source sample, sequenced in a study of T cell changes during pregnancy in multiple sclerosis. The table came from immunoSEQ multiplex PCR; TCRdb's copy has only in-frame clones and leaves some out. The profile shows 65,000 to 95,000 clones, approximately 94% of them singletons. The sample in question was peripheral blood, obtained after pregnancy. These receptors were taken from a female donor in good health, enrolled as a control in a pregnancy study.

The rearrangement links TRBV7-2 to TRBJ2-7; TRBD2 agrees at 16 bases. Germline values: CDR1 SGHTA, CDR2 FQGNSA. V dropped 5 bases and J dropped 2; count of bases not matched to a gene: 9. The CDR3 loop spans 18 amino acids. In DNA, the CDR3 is TGTGCCAGCAGCCTTTCCGGGACTAGCGGGAGGGCTGCCTACGAGCAGTACTTC. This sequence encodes CASSLSGTSGRAAYEQYF.

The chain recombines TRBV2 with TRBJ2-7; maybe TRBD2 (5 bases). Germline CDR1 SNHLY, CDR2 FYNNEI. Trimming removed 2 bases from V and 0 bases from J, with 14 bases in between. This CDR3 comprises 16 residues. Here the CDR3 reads CASSERLAQSSYEQYF. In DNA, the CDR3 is TGTGCCAGCAGTGAACGGCTAGCCCAAAGCTCCTACGAGCAGTACTTC. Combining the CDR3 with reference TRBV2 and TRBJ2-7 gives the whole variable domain EPEVTQTPSHQVTQMGQEVILRCVPISNHLYFYWYRQILGQKVEFLVSFYNNEISEKSEIFDDQFSVERPDGSNFTLKIRSTKLEDSAMYFCASSERLAQSSYEQYFGPGTRLTVT.

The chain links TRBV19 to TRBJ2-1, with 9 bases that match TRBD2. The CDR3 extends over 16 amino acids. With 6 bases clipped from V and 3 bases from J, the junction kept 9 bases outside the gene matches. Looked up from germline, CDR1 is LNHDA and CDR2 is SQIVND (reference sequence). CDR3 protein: CASSDPAGGHYNEQFF. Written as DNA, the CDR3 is TGTGCCAGTAGCGACCCAGCGGGGGGCCACTACAATGAGCAGTTCTTC.

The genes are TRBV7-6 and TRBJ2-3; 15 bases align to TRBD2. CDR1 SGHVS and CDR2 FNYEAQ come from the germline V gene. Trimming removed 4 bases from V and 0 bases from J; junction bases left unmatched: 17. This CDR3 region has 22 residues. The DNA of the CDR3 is TGTGCCAGCAGCTCAGAGGGACTAGCGGGAGGTAGGCTTCAAGGGAGCACAGATACGCAGTATTTT. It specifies CASSSEGLAGGRLQGSTDTQYF.

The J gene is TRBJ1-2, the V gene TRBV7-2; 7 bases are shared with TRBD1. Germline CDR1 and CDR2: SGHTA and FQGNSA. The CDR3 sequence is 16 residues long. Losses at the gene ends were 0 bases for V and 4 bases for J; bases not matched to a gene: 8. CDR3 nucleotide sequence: TGTGCCAGCAGCTTAGCGGGCCAGGGGGTCACCTATGGCTACACCTTC. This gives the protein CASSLAGQGVTYGYTF.

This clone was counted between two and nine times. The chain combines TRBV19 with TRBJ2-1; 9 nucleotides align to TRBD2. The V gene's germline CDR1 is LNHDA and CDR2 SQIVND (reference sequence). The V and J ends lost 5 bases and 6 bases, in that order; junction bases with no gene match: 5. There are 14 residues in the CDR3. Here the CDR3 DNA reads TGTGCCAGTAGTGTAGCGGGAGCGTCCAATGAGCAGTTCTTC. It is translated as CASSVAGASNEQFF.

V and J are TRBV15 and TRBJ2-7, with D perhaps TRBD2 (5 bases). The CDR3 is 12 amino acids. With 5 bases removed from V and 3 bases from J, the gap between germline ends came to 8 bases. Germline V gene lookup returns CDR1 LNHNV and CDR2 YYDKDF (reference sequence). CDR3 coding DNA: TGTGCCACCAGCCCCGGGAACTACGAGCAGTACTTC. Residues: CATSPGNYEQYF. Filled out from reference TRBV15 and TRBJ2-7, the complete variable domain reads DAMVIQNPRYQVTQFGKPVTLSCSQTLNHNVMYWYQQKSSQAPKLLFHYYDKDFNNEADTPDNFQSRRPNTSFCFLDIRSPGLGDTAMYLCATSPGNYEQYFGPGTRLTVT.

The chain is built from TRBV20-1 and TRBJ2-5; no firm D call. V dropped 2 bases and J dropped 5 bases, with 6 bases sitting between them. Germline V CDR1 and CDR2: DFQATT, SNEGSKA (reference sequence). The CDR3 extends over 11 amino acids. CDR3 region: CSARLVETQYF. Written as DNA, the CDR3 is TGCAGTGCTAGACTAGTGGAGACCCAGTACTTC.

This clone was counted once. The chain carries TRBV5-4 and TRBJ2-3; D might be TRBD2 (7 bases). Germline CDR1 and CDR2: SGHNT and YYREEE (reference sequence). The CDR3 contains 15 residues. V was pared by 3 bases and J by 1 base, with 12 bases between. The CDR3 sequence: CASSSRGGGTDTQYF. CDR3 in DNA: TGTGCCAGCAGCTCAAGGGGGGGCGGCACAGATACGCAGTATTTT.

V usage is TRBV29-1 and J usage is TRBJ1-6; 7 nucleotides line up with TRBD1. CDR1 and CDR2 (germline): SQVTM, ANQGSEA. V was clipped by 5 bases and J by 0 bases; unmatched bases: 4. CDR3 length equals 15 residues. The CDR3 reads CSVRDSLSYNSPLHF. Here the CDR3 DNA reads TGCAGCGTTCGGGACAGCCTCTCCTATAATTCACCCCTCCACTTT.

DNA for the CDR3: TGTGCCAGCAGCTTGAGATTAGGGGAGGGCACCGGGGAGCTGTTTTTT. Its protein product is CASSLRLGEGTGELFF. The V call is TRBV5-5, the J call TRBJ2-2, with TRBD2 identical over 7 bases. CDR1 SGHKS and CDR2 YYEKEE come from the germline V gene (reference sequence). The V gene end was trimmed by 1 base and the J gene end by 4 bases; junction bases not matched to a gene: 7. This CDR3 contains 16 residues.

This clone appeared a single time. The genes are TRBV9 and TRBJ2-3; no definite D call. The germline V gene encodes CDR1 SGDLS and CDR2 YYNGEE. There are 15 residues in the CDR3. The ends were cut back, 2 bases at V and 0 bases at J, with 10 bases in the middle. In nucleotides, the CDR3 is TGTGCCAGCAGCGTTCAGATGGCTAGCACAGATACGCAGTATTTT. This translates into CASSVQMASTDTQYF.

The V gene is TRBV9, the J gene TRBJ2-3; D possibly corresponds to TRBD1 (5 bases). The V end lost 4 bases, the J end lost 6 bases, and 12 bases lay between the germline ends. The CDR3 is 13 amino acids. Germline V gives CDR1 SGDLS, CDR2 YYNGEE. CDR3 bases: TGTGCCAGCAGCCCTAGACAGAGGGATACGCAGTATTTT. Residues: CASSPRQRDTQYF.

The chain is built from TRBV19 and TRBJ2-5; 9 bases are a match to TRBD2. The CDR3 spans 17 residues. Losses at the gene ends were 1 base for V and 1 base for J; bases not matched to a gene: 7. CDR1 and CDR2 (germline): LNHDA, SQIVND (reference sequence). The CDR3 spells CASSIGFPTSGQETQYF. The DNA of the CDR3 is TGTGCCAGTAGTATAGGGTTTCCGACTAGCGGCCAAGAGACCCAGTACTTC.

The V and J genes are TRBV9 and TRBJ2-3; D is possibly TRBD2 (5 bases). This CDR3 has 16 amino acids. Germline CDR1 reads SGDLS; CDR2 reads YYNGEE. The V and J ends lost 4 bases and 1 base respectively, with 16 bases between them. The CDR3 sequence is CASSPRRVGGTDTQYF. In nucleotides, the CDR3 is TGTGCCAGCAGCCCCCGACGGGTCGGGGGCACAGATACGCAGTATTTT. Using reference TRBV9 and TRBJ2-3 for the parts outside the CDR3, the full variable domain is DSGVTQTPKHLITATGQRVTLRCSPRSGDLSVYWYQQSLDQGLQFLIQYYNGEERAKGNILERFSAQQFPDLHSELNLSSLELGDSALYFCASSPRRVGGTDTQYFGPGTRLTVL.

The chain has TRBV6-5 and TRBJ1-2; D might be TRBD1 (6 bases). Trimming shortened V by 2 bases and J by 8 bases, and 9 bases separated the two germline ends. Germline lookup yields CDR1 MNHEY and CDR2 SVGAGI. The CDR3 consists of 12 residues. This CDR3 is CASSYGGAGYTF. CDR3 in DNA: TGTGCCAGCAGTTACGGGGGGGCCGGCTACACCTTC.

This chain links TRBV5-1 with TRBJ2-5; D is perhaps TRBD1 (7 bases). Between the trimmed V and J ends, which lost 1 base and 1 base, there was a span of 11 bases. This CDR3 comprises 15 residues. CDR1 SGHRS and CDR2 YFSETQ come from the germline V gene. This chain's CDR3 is CASSLWGDSQETQYF. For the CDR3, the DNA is TGCGCCAGCAGCTTGTGGGGGGACAGCCAAGAGACCCAGTACTTC. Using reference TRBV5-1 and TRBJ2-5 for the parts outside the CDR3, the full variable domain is KAGVTQTPRYLIKTRGQQVTLSCSPISGHRSVSWYQQTPGQGLQFLFEYFSETQRNKGNFPGRFSGRQFSNSRSEMNVSTLELGDSALYLCASSLWGDSQETQYFGPGTRLLVL.

The CDR3 loop is CASSPFLGTGYEQFF. For the CDR3, the DNA is TGTGCCAGCTCACCATTCCTAGGGACAGGGTATGAGCAGTTCTTC. The chain has TRBV18 and TRBJ2-1, with 9 bases identical to TRBD1. CDR3 length: 15 amino acids. The V gene's germline CDR1 is KGHSH and CDR2 LQKENI. Trimming cost V 2 bases and J 8 bases; bases outside gene matches: 7.

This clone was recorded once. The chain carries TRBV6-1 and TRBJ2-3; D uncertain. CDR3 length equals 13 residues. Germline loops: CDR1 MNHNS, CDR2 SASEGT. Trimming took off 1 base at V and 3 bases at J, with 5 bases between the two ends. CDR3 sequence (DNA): TGTGCCAGCAGTGAAGTTCTGACAGATACGCAGTATTTT. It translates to CASSEVLTDTQYF.

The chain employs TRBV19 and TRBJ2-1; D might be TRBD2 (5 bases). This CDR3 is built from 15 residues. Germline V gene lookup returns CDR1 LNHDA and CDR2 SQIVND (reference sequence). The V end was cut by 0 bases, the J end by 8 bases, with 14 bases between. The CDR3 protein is CASSIDTTEVDEQFF. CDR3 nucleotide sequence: TGTGCCAGTAGTATAGATACGACGGAGGTAGATGAGCAGTTCTTC.

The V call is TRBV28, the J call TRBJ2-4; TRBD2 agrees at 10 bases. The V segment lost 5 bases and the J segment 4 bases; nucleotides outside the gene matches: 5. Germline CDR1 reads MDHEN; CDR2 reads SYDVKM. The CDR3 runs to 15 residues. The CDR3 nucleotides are TGTGCCAGCAGTCTAGCGGGAGAGAGAAAAAACATTCAGTACTTC. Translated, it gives CASSLAGERKNIQYF.

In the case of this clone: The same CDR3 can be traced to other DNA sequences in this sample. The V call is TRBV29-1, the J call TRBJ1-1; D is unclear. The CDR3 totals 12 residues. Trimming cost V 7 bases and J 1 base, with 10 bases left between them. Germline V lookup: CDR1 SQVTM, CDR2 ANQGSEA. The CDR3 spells CSALAQNTEAFF. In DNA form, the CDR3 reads TGCAGCGCTCTCGCACAGAACACTGAAGCTTTCTTT.

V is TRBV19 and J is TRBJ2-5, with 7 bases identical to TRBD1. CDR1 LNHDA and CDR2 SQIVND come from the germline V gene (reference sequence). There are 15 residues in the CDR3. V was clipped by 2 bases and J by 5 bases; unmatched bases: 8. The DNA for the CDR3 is TGTGCCAGTAGTATATACGGGACAGAGGACGAGACCCAGTACTTC. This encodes CASSIYGTEDETQYF.

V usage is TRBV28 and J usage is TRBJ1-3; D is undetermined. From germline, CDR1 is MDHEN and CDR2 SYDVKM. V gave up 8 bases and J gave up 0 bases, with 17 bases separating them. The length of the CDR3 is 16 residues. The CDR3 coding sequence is TGTGCCAGCTCCCCACCGAGGGCCCCCTCTGGAAACACCATATATTTT. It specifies CASSPPRAPSGNTIYF.

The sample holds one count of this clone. CDR3 bases: TGTGCCAGCAGCTTAGATTTGGGCCGGGACAGCCAACTGTTTTTT. Protein sequence: CASSLDLGRDSQLFF. The rearrangement links TRBV11-3 to TRBJ1-4, with TRBD1 matching over 7 bases. This CDR3 region has 15 residues. Losses at the gene ends were 0 bases for V and 12 bases for J; bases not matched to a gene: 10. Germline CDR1 reads SGHNT; CDR2 reads YENEEA.

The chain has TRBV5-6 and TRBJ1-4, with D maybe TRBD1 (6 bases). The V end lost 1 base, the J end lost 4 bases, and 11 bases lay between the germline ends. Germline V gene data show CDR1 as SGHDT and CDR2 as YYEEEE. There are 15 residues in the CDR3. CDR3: CASSLRSGVNEKLFF. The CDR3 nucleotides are TGTGCCAGCAGCTTGAGGTCAGGGGTTAATGAAAAACTGTTTTTT.

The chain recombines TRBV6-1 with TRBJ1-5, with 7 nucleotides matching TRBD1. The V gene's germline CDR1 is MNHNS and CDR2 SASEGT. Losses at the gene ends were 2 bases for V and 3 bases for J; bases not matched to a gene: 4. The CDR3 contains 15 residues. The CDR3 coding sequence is TGTGCCAGCAGTGAACTGACAGGGAACAATCAGCCCCAGCATTTT. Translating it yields CASSELTGNNQPQHF.

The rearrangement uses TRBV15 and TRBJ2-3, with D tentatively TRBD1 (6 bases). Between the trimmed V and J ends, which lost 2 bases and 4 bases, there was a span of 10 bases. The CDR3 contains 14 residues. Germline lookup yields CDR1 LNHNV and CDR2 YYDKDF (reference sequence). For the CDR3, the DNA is TGTGCCACCAGCAGAACAGGGTCGGCAGATACGCAGTATTTT. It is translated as CATSRTGSADTQYF.

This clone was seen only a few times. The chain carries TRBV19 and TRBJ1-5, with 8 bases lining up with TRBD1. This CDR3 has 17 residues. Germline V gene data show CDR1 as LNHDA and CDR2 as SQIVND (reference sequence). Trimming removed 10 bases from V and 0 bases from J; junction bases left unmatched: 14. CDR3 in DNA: TGTGCCACCCAGACAGGGGTAGGTTCCCTTAGCAATCAGCCCCAGCATTTT. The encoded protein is CATQTGVGSLSNQPQHF.